This note documents a single T cell receptor beta chain sequence. This clonotype has ten or more counts. Its cognate antigen has yet to be identified. There are no base qualities to consult, and no much larger clone falls within one base. The sample belongs to a study of CD8 T cells in ankylosing spondylitis (dated by TCRdb to about 2017). For the wider study: The study set out to find disease-linked TCR variants by profiling T cell receptor beta repertoires in ankylosing spondylitis patients and healthy donors. The full study cohort was made up of roughly 25 ankylosing spondylitis patients and about a hundred healthy donors. Peripheral blood was sampled, and synovial fluid was additionally collected from ankylosing spondylitis patients.

Study-wide conclusions, independent of this receptor: Some of the motif variants had been reported before in the synovial fluid and blood of reactive arthritis patients, a finding that suggests common disease-initiation mechanisms. According to the report, matched synovial fluid samples from ankylosing spondylitis patients were significantly enriched for the disease-linked clones. The disease-linked clones showed a CD8+ phenotype and occurred at relatively low frequencies in peripheral blood. A TCR beta motif made up of several highly homologous amino acid variants appeared to be characteristic of blood from ankylosing spondylitis patients.

Measured from the cysteine to the phenylalanine, the CDR3 is 15 residues long. CDR3 DNA is the only sequence kept; it has 45 bases, read in frame from the first base. CDR1 and CDR2 are read off the germline V gene (reference sequence) as DFQATT and SNEGSKA. V was cut back by 2 bases and J by 1 base, leaving a gap of 14 bases between them. Sequenced on an Illumina HiSeq 2500. Quantitative 5'-RACE with molecular barcodes was used to prepare TCR beta libraries. From the authors' description of their analysis: A new computational method based on a probabilistic model of VDJ rearrangement was used to identify disease-linked TCR variants. Through fastp at Q25 and MiXCR, TCRdb rebuilt clones from the public reads, retaining in-frame beta chains. Merged by CDR3 protein, the rows form single entries marked with the most common genes and DNA. The V and J calls shown here were made by TCRdb, not taken from the authors' results. The sample records about 240,000 distinct CDR3 sequences, roughly a tenth of which are singletons. The ten largest make up 2% to 3% of the sample.

Sequencing used blood, either unsorted or a sorted T cell fraction (not recorded which). The receptor was isolated from a male donor with ankylosing spondylitis or in good health (not recorded which). Recombination joined TRBV20-1 with TRBJ1-1; no D gene call is confident. The encoded CDR3 is CSARLHQETNTEAFF. The bases are TGCAGTGCTAGACTCCATCAGGAAACGAACACTGAAGCTTTCTTT.